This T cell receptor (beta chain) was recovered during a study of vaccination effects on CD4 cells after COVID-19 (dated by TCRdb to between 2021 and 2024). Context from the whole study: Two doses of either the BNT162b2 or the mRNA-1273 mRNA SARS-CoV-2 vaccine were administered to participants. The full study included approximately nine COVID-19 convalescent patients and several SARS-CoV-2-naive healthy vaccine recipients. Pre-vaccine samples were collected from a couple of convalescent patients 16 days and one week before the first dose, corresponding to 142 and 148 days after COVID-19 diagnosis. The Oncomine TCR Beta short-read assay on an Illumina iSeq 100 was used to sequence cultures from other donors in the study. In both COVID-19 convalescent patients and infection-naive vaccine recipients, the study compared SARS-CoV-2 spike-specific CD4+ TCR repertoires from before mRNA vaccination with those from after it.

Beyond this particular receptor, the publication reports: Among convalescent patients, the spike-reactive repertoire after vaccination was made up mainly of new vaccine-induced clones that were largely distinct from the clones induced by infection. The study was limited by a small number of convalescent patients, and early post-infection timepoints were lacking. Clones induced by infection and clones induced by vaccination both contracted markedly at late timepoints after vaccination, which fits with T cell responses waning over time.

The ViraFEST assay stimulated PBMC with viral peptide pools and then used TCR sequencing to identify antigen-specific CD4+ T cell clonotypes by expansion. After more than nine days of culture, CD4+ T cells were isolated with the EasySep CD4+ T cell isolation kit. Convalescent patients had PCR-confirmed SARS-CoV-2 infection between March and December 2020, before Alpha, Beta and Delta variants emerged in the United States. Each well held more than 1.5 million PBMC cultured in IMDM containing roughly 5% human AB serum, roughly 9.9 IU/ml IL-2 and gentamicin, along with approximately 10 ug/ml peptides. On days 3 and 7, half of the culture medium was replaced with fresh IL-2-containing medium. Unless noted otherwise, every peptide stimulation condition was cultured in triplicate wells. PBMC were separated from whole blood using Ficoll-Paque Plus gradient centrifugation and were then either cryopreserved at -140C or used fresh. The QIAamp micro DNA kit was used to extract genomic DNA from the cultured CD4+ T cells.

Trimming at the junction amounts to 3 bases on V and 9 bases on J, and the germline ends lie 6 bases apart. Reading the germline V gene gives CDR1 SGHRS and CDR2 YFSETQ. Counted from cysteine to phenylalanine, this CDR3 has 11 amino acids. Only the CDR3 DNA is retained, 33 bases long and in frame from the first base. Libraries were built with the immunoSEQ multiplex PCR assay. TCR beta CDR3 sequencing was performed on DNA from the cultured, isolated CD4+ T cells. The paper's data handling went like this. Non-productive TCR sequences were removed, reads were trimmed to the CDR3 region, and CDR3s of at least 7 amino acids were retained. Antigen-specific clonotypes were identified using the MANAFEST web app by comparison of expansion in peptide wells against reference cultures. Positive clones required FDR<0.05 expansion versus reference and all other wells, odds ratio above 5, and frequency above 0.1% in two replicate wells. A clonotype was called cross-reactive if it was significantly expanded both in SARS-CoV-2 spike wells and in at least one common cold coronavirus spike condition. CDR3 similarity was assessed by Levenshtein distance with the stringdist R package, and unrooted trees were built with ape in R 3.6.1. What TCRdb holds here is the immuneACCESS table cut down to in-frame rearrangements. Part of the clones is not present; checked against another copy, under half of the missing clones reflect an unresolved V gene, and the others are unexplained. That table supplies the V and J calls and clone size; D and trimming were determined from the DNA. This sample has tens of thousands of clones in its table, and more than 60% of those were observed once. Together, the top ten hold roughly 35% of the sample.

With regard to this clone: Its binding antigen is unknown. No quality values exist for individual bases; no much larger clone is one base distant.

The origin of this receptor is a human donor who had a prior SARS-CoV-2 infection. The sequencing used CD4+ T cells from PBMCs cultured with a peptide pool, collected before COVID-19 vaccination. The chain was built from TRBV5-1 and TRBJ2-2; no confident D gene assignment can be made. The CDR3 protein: CASSWGRELFF. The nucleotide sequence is TGCGCCAGCAGCTGGGGTCGGGAGCTGTTTTTT.